This T cell receptor (beta chain) was sequenced during a study of blood T cell repertoires in COVID-19. Background on the study: From the United States, Italy and Spain came samples of acute and convalescent COVID-19.

Assay used: immunoSEQ multiplex PCR; TCRdb lists only in-frame clones, some missing. Of around 56,000 clones listed, 80% are singletons. Trimming removed 3 bases at V and 2 bases at J, with 10 bases between. The CDR3 totals 14 residues. Per germline, CDR1 KGHSH and CDR2 LQKENI. The sequence came from a man in his fifties or sixties with acute or convalescent COVID-19. V usage is TRBV18 and J usage is TRBJ2-5; a weak D match, TRBD1 (6 bases). The sample consisted of peripheral blood. The CDR3 DNA follows: TGTGCCAGCTCACCCGGGACAAGACAAGAGACCCAGTACTTC. Its translation: CASSPGTRQETQYF.